The clone carrying this T cell receptor beta chain came up a few times. The V gene lost 3 bases and the J gene lost 3 bases, with 11 bases spanning the gap. The CDR3 sequence is 14 residues long. The sample belongs to a study of blood T cells in healthy people across ages. Primed by a sample-barcoded 5' primer and a J-beta primer mix, a second PCR proceeded for roughly 6 to 12 cycles. From the 5' RACE reads, TCRdb called clonotypes with MiXCR, one entry per CDR3 protein. The repertoire includes 800,000 to 950,000 distinct CDR3 sequences, approximately 49% of them detected once, and around 15% sits in the top ten.

The sequence derives from a man under 40 in good health. The chain is built from TRBV12-3 or TRBV12-4 and TRBJ1-1; no definite D call. Sequencing used blood. DNA for the CDR3: TGTGCCAGCAGTTTGGTAGGGATGGACACTGAAGCTTTCTTT. Translating gives CASSLVGMDTEAFF.